This entry lists 19 T cell receptor beta chains sequenced from one sample in a study of regulatory T cells in long-lasting Graves disease. Relying on iRepertoire HTBI primers and Arm-PCR of CDR3 regions, the team built TCR beta libraries. TCRdb reprocessed the multiplex PCR reads with MiXCR, giving one entry per CDR3 protein. Of 200,000 to 250,000 distinct CDR3 sequences listed, about 19% are singletons. The time point is: newly diagnosed GD, antithyroid drugs for less than 3 months. PBMC RNA served as the TCR library source. In addition, the sample was reused for a study of T cells in Graves' hyperthyroidism and ophthalmopathy.

The source was peripheral blood mononuclear cells (PBMCs), collected at new diagnosis, from a patient treated with antithyroid drugs. Receptors originate from a woman aged 25 to 39 with Graves disease.

The chain employs TRBV6-1 and TRBJ2-7, with D unclear. Germline V gives CDR1 MNHNS, CDR2 SASEGT. This CDR3 is 15 amino acids long. V was clipped by 2 bases and J by 4 bases, with 15 bases between them. The CDR3: CASSETPMGLYEQYF. CDR3 DNA: TGTGCCAGCAGTGAAACCCCTATGGGGTTATACGAGCAGTACTTC.

This clonotype appeared many times. The chain recombines TRBV15 with TRBJ1-2; D might be TRBD1 (6 bases). The CDR3 covers 16 residues. V was cut by 4 bases and J by 2 bases, with 17 bases left in between. Germline assignment: CDR1 LNHNV and CDR2 YYDKDF (reference sequence). CDR3 loop: CATSTRGRGLNYGYTF. The CDR3 nucleotides are TGTGCCACCAGCACCAGAGGACGGGGGCTAAACTATGGCTACACCTTC.

A remark on this clonotype: Being one base from a much bigger clone, this may be a read error. This chain joins TRBV14 and TRBJ2-1, with D uncertain. The tail of the sequence fits TRBJ2-7 better, so the J call may be wrong. The CDR3 runs 16 residues. CDR1 is SGHDN and CDR2 is FVKESK in the germline V gene. CDR3 residues: CASSQDDLWSSYEQYF. Here the CDR3 DNA reads TGTGCCAGCAGCCAAGATGATTTATGGTCCTCCTACGAGCAGTACTTC.

Concerning this clonotype: This sequence is one base from a far larger clone and is likely a read error. The chain is built from TRBV20-1 and TRBJ2-4, with 8 bases identical to TRBD1. The CDR3 totals 14 residues. CDR1 is DFQATT, CDR2 SNEGSKA, per germline (reference sequence). The CDR3 loop reads CSAIAAGGYDEQLF. The CDR3 DNA follows: TGCAGTGCTATTGCGGCAGGGGGCTACGATGAGCAGCTCTTC.

This clonotype was recorded at least ten times. The rearrangement joins TRBV2 to TRBJ1-1, with TRBD1 identical over 7 bases. The CDR3 spans 13 residues. CDR1 is SNHLY and CDR2 is FYNNEI in the germline V gene. V was clipped by 10 bases and J by 5 bases; unmatched bases: 10. The DNA of the CDR3 is TGTGCCATCTTACAGGGGTCCGATACTGAAGCTTTCTTT. This encodes CAILQGSDTEAFF.

This clonotype was seen many times. The gene calls are TRBV19 and TRBJ1-1, with D unresolved. CDR3 length equals 13 residues. Germline CDR1 and CDR2: LNHDA and SQIVND (reference sequence). V shed 5 bases and J shed 5 bases, with 12 bases lying between them. CDR3 amino acids: CASSLRRGTEAFF. As DNA, the CDR3 is TGTGCCAGTAGTTTAAGGAGAGGAACTGAAGCTTTCTTT.

This clonotype was detected ten times or more. The rearrangement uses TRBV4-1 and TRBJ2-1; D not certain. The CDR3 contains 14 residues. CDR1 and CDR2 from the germline V gene are MGHRA and YSYEKL. With 0 bases removed from V and 3 bases from J, the gap between germline ends came to 6 bases. The CDR3: CASSQDPSYNEQFF. CDR3 coding DNA: TGCGCCAGCAGCCAAGATCCTAGCTACAATGAGCAGTTCTTC.

Many counts were recorded for this clonotype. The chain uses TRBV3-1 and TRBJ2-5; 11 bases are a match to TRBD1. The J segment lost 5 bases and the V segment lost 1 base, leaving 9 bases of the junction unmatched. This CDR3 region has 17 residues. Germline CDR1 and CDR2: LGHDT and YNNKEL (reference sequence). The CDR3 is CASSQALRTGGRETQYF. The CDR3 DNA follows: TGTGCCAGCAGCCAAGCCCTTCGGACAGGGGGCAGGGAGACCCAGTACTTC.

This clonotype has a count of ten or more. The V gene is TRBV20-1, the J gene TRBJ1-2; 7 nucleotides agree with TRBD1. CDR3 length: 17 residues. Per the germline V gene, CDR1 is DFQATT and CDR2 is SNEGSKA (reference sequence). Trimming cost V 0 bases and J 3 bases; bases outside gene matches: 13. This CDR3 is CSARDATGPLGDYGYTF. The DNA of the CDR3 is TGCAGTGCTAGAGATGCGACAGGGCCGTTGGGCGACTATGGCTACACCTTC.

This clonotype was picked up many times. The chain carries TRBV18 and TRBJ1-4; D is uncertain. The germline gives CDR1 KGHSH, CDR2 LQKENI. Trimming took off 1 base at V and 7 bases at J, with 7 bases between the two ends. CDR3 length: 13 amino acids. As DNA, the CDR3 is TGTGCCAGCTCACCACGCCCGTTTGAAAAACTGTTTTTT. Encoded protein: CASSPRPFEKLFF.

The V call is TRBV9, the J call TRBJ2-7; 12 bases are a match to TRBD2. V lost 3 bases, J lost 6 bases, and 7 bases stayed unmatched. This CDR3 spans 15 amino acids. Germline CDR1 reads SGDLS; CDR2 reads YYNGEE. The CDR3 coding sequence is TGTGCCAGCAGCGCCAAGCCGGGACTAGCGGGCGAGCAGTACTTC. It yields the protein CASSAKPGLAGEQYF.

For this clonotype: An end of the junction does not agree with germline; a read error may underlie this. J is TRBJ2-5 and V is TRBV5-1, with D tentatively TRBD1 (6 bases). The CDR3 contains 15 residues. CDR1 is SGHRS, CDR2 YFSETQ, per germline. The CDR3 DNA reads as TGTGCCAGCAGCCCGACGGAACAGGGACAAGAGACCCAGTACTTC. Translated: CASSPTEQGQETQYF. Full variable domain (outside the CDR3, taken from reference TRBV5-1 and TRBJ2-5): KAGVTQTPRYLIKTRGQQVTLSCSPISGHRSVSWYQQTPGQGLQFLFEYFSETQRNKGNFPGRFSGRQFSNSRSEMNVSTLELGDSALYLCASSPTEQGQETQYFGPGTRLLVL.

This clonotype has at least ten counts. J is TRBJ1-6 and V is TRBV6-1; 10 nucleotides agree with TRBD1. This CDR3 region has 13 residues. CDR1 and CDR2 (germline): MNHNS, SASEGT. The V segment lost 6 bases and the J segment 9 bases; nucleotides outside the gene matches: 2. CDR3: CASRWDRGSPLHF. In nucleotides, the CDR3 is TGTGCCAGCAGATGGGACAGGGGTTCACCCCTCCACTTT.

This clonotype was found many times. The rearrangement joins TRBV14 to TRBJ2-5, with D uncertain. The length of the CDR3 is 13 residues. V was shortened by 3 bases and J by 5 bases, with 10 bases between the two germline ends. Germline V gene lookup returns CDR1 SGHDN and CDR2 FVKESK. For the CDR3, the DNA is TGTGCCAGCAGCCATTGGAACGAGGAGACCCAGTACTTC. Protein product: CASSHWNEETQYF.

This clonotype was observed at least ten times. The chain uses TRBV11-3 and TRBJ2-1, with 14 bases fitting TRBD2. Looked up from germline, CDR1 is SGHNT and CDR2 is YENEEA. The CDR3 runs to 19 residues. Trimming cost V 5 bases and J 1 base; bases outside gene matches: 10. The CDR3 nucleotides are TGTGCCAGCAGCGCCGGACTAGCGGGAGGAATAGGGTCCTACAATGAGCAGTTCTTC. This encodes CASSAGLAGGIGSYNEQFF.

This chain connects TRBV10-2 to TRBJ2-1, with D perhaps given as TRBD1 or TRBD2 (6 bases each). This CDR3 is built from 11 residues. Trimming left V 6 bases short and J 12 bases short, with 12 bases between. The germline CDR1 and CDR2 sequences are WSHSY and SAAADI. The CDR3 DNA reads as TGCGCCAGCAGCAAGGGGGACTCGCAGTTCTTC. Encoded protein: CASSKGDSQFF.

This clonotype was counted ten times or more. The V gene is TRBV10-2, the J gene TRBJ1-4, with 9 bases that match TRBD1. V gave up 3 bases and J gave up 6 bases; unmatched junction bases: 11. The CDR3 length is 17 residues. Germline values: CDR1 WSHSY, CDR2 SAAADI. DNA for the CDR3: TGCGCCAGCAGTGAAGAACAGGGGGCGCCGGGCTATGAAAAACTGTTTTTT. This sequence encodes CASSEEQGAPGYEKLFF.

Ten or more counts support this clonotype. CDR3 sequence reads: CASSSLQGARDEKLFF. The CDR3 DNA is TGTGCCAGCAGTTCTTTACAGGGGGCGCGTGATGAAAAACTGTTTTTT. The V and J genes are TRBV27 and TRBJ1-4; TRBD1 agrees at 9 bases. V dropped 4 bases and J dropped 6; count of bases not matched to a gene: 9. CDR3 length: 16 residues. In germline, CDR1 is MNHEY, CDR2 SMNVEV (reference sequence).

This clonotype was counted many times. V gene TRBV2 combines with J gene TRBJ2-3, with a tentative D call TRBD1 (5 bases). CDR3 length equals 14 residues. The germline CDR1 and CDR2 sequences are SNHLY and FYNNEI. V lost 10 bases, J lost 1 base, and 15 bases lay in between. The CDR3 coding sequence is TGTGCCACCTCAACAGGAACTGGCACAGATACGCAGTATTTT. This gives the protein CATSTGTGTDTQYF. Full variable domain (outside the CDR3, taken from reference TRBV2 and TRBJ2-3): EPEVTQTPSHQVTQMGQEVILRCVPISNHLYFYWYRQILGQKVEFLVSFYNNEISEKSEIFDDQFSVERPDGSNFTLKIRSTKLEDSAMYFCATSTGTGTDTQYFGPGTRLTVL.